What follows are 10 T cell receptor beta chains derived from one specimen sequenced in a study of OX40 agonist ivuxolimab in advanced cancers. The assay was immunoSEQ multiplex PCR, and TCRdb's table has in-frame clones only and misses some. The sample yields roughly 61,000 clones, approximately 88% seen once. The material was CD4+ or CD8+ T cells sorted from blood, obtained in a trial of the OX40 agonist ivuxolimab. The origin of the receptors is an adult with an advanced solid tumor such as melanoma, head and neck, liver or kidney cancer.

The chain links TRBV2 to TRBJ1-3, with no clear D. The CDR3 runs to 12 residues. The ends were cut back, 6 bases at V and 0 bases at J, with 3 bases in the middle. Germline lookup yields CDR1 SNHLY and CDR2 FYNNEI. The DNA of the CDR3 is TGTGCCAGCAGCTACTCTGGAAACACCATATATTTT. Translating gives CASSYSGNTIYF. Based on the CDR3 plus reference TRBV2 and TRBJ1-3, the full variable domain is EPEVTQTPSHQVTQMGQEVILRCVPISNHLYFYWYRQILGQKVEFLVSFYNNEISEKSEIFDDQFSVERPDGSNFTLKIRSTKLEDSAMYFCASSYSGNTIYFGEGSWLTVV.

CDR3 nucleotides: TGTGCCACCAGCAGAGCGGTGAACACTGAAGCTTTCTTT. Amino acid sequence: CATSRAVNTEAFF. The chain has TRBV15 and TRBJ1-1, with D unclear. V gave up 1 base and J gave up 0 bases, with 3 bases separating them. Per the germline V gene, CDR1 is LNHNV and CDR2 is YYDKDF (reference sequence). The CDR3 sequence is 13 residues long.

This chain joins TRBV5-1 and TRBJ1-6; no reliable D call. The CDR3 consists of 14 residues. Germline CDR1 SGHRS, CDR2 YFSETQ. V lost 4 bases, J lost 4 bases, and 9 bases lay in between. Here the CDR3 DNA reads TGCGCCAGCAGCACCGACTGGTATAATTCACCCCTCCACTTT. Amino acids: CASSTDWYNSPLHF.

The DNA of the CDR3 is TGTGCCAGTAGTATTGGAGGGGCCGAAAACTATGGCTACACCTTC. Amino acids: CASSIGGAENYGYTF. The chain carries TRBV19 and TRBJ1-2; D is perhaps TRBD1 (5 bases). Germline CDR1 reads LNHDA; CDR2 reads SQIVND (reference sequence). With 3 bases removed from V and 2 bases from J, the gap between germline ends came to 13 bases. The CDR3 has 15 amino acids.

The rearrangement uses TRBV2 and TRBJ2-1; tentatively, D is TRBD2 (6 bases). Per the germline V gene, CDR1 is SNHLY and CDR2 is FYNNEI. The V gene lost 7 bases and the J gene lost 4 bases, with 11 bases spanning the gap. This CDR3 is built from 13 residues. DNA of the CDR3: TGTGCCAGCAAACGGGAGTTGTACAATGAGCAGTTCTTC. Its translation is CASKRELYNEQFF.

The gene calls are TRBV27 and TRBJ2-2; D remains ambiguous. The CDR3 spans 13 residues. The V end was cut by 3 bases, the J end by 6 bases, with 8 bases between. The V gene's germline CDR1 is MNHEY and CDR2 SMNVEV (reference sequence). The CDR3 bases are TGTGCCAGCAGTTTGGGAACAGCCGGGGAGCTGTTTTTT. Translating gives CASSLGTAGELFF.

The J gene is TRBJ1-3, the V gene TRBV6-1; D unresolved. Germline lookup yields CDR1 MNHNS and CDR2 SASEGT. CDR3 length: 15 residues. The V end was cut by 3 bases, the J end by 1 base, with 10 bases between. CDR3 DNA: TGTGCCAGCAGTGAGGAGGGCCGGTCTGGAAACACCATATATTTT. Translating gives CASSEEGRSGNTIYF.

The J gene is TRBJ2-1, the V gene TRBV7-2, with a possible D match to TRBD2 (6 bases). Germline-derived CDR1 and CDR2 are SGHTA and FQGNSA. The CDR3 has 14 amino acids. V was shortened by 5 bases and J by 4 bases, with 12 bases between the two germline ends. CDR3 nucleotide sequence: TGTGCCAGCAGCCCCCCGGGGACTTACAATGAGCAGTTCTTC. As protein: CASSPPGTYNEQFF.

CDR3 nucleotides: TGCGCCAGCAGTGCCGGGACAGACACAGATACGCAGTATTTT. This translates into CASSAGTDTDTQYF. The gene calls are TRBV10-1 and TRBJ2-3; 7 bases match TRBD1. Germline values: CDR1 WNHNN, CDR2 SYGVQD (reference sequence). V gave up 4 bases and J gave up 2 bases; unmatched junction bases: 3. CDR3 length: 14 residues.

This clone has a handful of counts. V usage is TRBV7-9 and J usage is TRBJ1-4; TRBD1 is a possible D gene (6 bases). CDR3 length: 15 residues. Germline V gene lookup returns CDR1 SEHNR and CDR2 FQNEAQ (reference sequence). V was trimmed by 1 base and J by 4 bases, leaving 10 bases between them. Here the CDR3 reads CASSLEQGINEKLFF. The DNA for the CDR3 is TGTGCCAGCAGCTTAGAGCAGGGGATTAATGAAAAACTGTTTTTT.